Listed below are T cell receptor beta chains from one sample, sequenced in a study of blood T cell repertoires in COVID-19. The data were produced by immunoSEQ multiplex PCR, yet TCRdb's version contains in-frame clones alone and is incomplete. The sample lists tens of thousands of clones; more than 90% were seen once. What was sequenced was peripheral blood. The source is a man aged 45-65 years with acute or convalescent COVID-19. The CDR3 runs from the conserved cysteine through the conserved F or W. The D gene is left open where the match is weak. Size is stated for part of the rows, as once, few or many counts, or as a class when the clone is expanded.

TRBJ2-7 | NA | TRBD2 | TRBV7-8 | TGTGCCAGCAGCTTCGGGACTAGCGGGAGATCCTACGAGCAGTACTTC | CASSFGTSGRSYEQYF
TRBJ1-2 | NA | NA | TRBV24-1 | TGTGCCACCAGTGAGGACACTAACTATGGCTACACCTTC | CATSEDTNYGYTF
TRBJ2-7 | NA | TRBD1 | TRBV19 | TGTGCCAGTAGTGTGACCGGGACAGGGAACTACGAGCAGTACTTC | CASSVTGTGNYEQYF
TRBJ2-5 | NA | TRBD1 | TRBV29-1 | TGCAGCGCCAAGACAGGGACCCAAGAGACCCAGTACTTC | CSAKTGTQETQYF
TRBJ1-4 | NA | NA | TRBV7-2 | TGTGCCAGCAGCTTCACGACAGGCTATAATGAAAAACTGTTTTTT | CASSFTTGYNEKLFF
TRBJ2-4 | once | TRBD1 | TRBV28 | TGTGCCAGCAGTCCCAGGGGGCACAACATTCAGTACTTC | CASSPRGHNIQYF
TRBJ2-2 | NA | TRBD2 | TRBV7-9 | TGTGCCAGCAGCCTCCCGGGGGGAGGGAACACCGGGGAGCTGTTTTTT | CASSLPGGGNTGELFF
TRBJ1-5 | NA | TRBD1 | TRBV6-5 | TGTGCCAGCAGGCGGACAGGGTTTAGCAATCAGCCCCAGCATTTT | CASRRTGFSNQPQHF
TRBJ1-1 | NA | NA | TRBV28 | TGTGCCAGCAGTCCTGGACAGAACACTGAAGCTTTCTTT | CASSPGQNTEAFF
TRBJ1-1 | NA | NA | TRBV6-5 | TGTGCCAGCAGATCACAGGGCTACACTGAAGCTTTCTTT | CASRSQGYTEAFF
TRBJ2-3 | NA | TRBD1 | TRBV15 | TGTGCCACCAGCAGAGCCAGGGGGCGGACAGATACGCAGTATTTT | CATSRARGRTDTQYF
TRBJ2-3 | NA | TRBD1 | TRBV18 | TGTGCCAGCTCACCGGGACAGGGACCAGATACGCAGTATTTT | CASSPGQGPDTQYF
TRBJ1-1 | NA | NA | TRBV28 | TGTGCCAGCAGTGCCGGGGGACGGATGAACACTGAAGCTTTCTTT | CASSAGGRMNTEAFF
TRBJ2-1 | few | NA | TRBV4-1 | TGCGCCAGCAGTAACTACAATGAGCAGTTCTTC | CASSNYNEQFF
TRBJ2-1 | NA | NA | TRBV7-9 | TGTGCCAGCAGCTTAGCGGGGCAGGGCTCCTACAATGAGCAGTTCTTC | CASSLAGQGSYNEQFF
TRBJ2-5 | NA | NA | TRBV7-2 | TGTGCCAGCAACCCTAATGGGGGCTCGGAGACCCAGTACTTC | CASNPNGGSETQYF
TRBJ2-1 | NA | TRBD2 | TRBV24-1 | TGTGCCACCAGTGATTTAGCGGGAGAGAACAATGAGCAGTTCTTC | CATSDLAGENNEQFF
TRBJ2-3 | once | NA | TRBV7-3 | TGTGCCAGCAGCCCGCGGGGACAGCCAGATACGCAGTATTTT | CASSPRGQPDTQYF
TRBJ2-3 | NA | NA | TRBV7-8 | TGTGCCAGCAGCTTTAAAAGGGGCGCCTCGACAGATACGCAGTATTTT | CASSFKRGASTDTQYF
TRBJ2-2 | NA | NA | TRBV11-2 | TGTGCCAGCAGCCAGAACGGATGGGCTAACACCGGGGAGCTGTTTTTT | CASSQNGWANTGELFF
TRBJ2-2 | NA | NA | TRBV27 | TGTGCCAGCAGTTTGAGGAAAGGCACCGGGGAGCTGTTTTTT | CASSLRKGTGELFF
TRBJ2-3 | NA | TRBD2 | TRBV19 | TGTGCCAGTAGAACGGGAGGGGGGAGGACAGATACGCAGTATTTT | CASRTGGGRTDTQYF
TRBJ2-2 | once | NA | TRBV7-8 | TGTGCCAGCAGCCCGCGACAAACCGTCACCGGGGAGCTGTTTTTT | CASSPRQTVTGELFF
TRBJ1-1 | NA | NA | TRBV18 | TGTGCCAGCTCACCAGGTGCAGGAGGGTCCACTGAAGCTTTCTTT | CASSPGAGGSTEAFF
TRBJ2-3 | NA | NA | TRBV9 | TGTGCCAGCAGCGTGGGAGTGGGGGGAGATACGCAGTATTTT | CASSVGVGGDTQYF
TRBJ1-2 | once | NA | TRBV6-5 | TGTGCCAGCAGGGAGACCGGTGCCCTCGGCTACACCTTC | CASRETGALGYTF
TRBJ1-6 | NA | TRBD1 | TRBV11-1 | TGTGCCAGCAGCCAATTCGGACAGGGGAATAATTCACCCCTCCACTTT | CASSQFGQGNNSPLHF
TRBJ1-5 | NA | NA | TRBV6-1 | TGTGCCAGCAGTGAAACGAGGGATGGCAATCAGCCCCAGCATTTT | CASSETRDGNQPQHF